What follows are 8 T cell receptor beta chains derived from one specimen sequenced in a study of cytomegalovirus exposure and HLA in healthy donors. The study ran its PCR with 60 Vbeta and 13 Jbeta primers. The repertoire was sequenced with immunoSEQ multiplex PCR; TCRdb's copy has only in-frame clones and lacks some. Among more than 95,000 clones, 8% to 10% were seen once, and the ten largest hold 3% to 3.5%. The sequencing sample was made of PBMCs. The source of these receptors is a man aged 30-40 years in good health and CMV-seronegative.

V usage is TRBV11-2 and J usage is TRBJ1-3, with D possibly TRBD1 on 5 matching bases. Trimming took off 1 base at V and 0 bases at J, with 16 bases between the two ends. The CDR3 consists of 18 residues. The germline gives CDR1 SGHAT, CDR2 FQNNGV. The CDR3 spells CASSLVGEGTSSGNTIYF. DNA for the CDR3: TGTGCCAGCAGCTTAGTAGGGGAGGGCACGAGCTCTGGAAACACCATATATTTT.

This clone turned up a few times. The chain recombines TRBV4-1 with TRBJ1-3, with 7 bases lining up with TRBD1. This CDR3 has 17 residues. V lost 0 bases to trimming and J lost 2 bases; unmatched junction nucleotides: 7. Germline loops: CDR1 MGHRA, CDR2 YSYEKL. DNA for the CDR3: TGCGCCAGCAGCCAAGACAGCCCCGACAGGGCTGGAAACACCATATATTTT. This encodes CASSQDSPDRAGNTIYF.

This clone appeared a few times. The rearrangement uses TRBV7-9 and TRBJ2-7; 14 positions agree with TRBD2. CDR1 is SEHNR and CDR2 is FQNEAQ in the germline V gene (reference sequence). The CDR3 contains 17 residues. V gave up 5 bases and J gave up 6 bases; unmatched junction bases: 12. The CDR3 nucleotides read TGTGCCAGCAGCACGGGACTAGCGGGAGCGGGGTCTTTCGAGCAGTACTTC. Protein: CASSTGLAGAGSFEQYF. The full variable domain, with the rest looked up from reference TRBV7-9 and TRBJ2-7, is DTGVSQNPRHKITKRGQNVTFRCDPISEHNRLYWYRQTLGQGPEFLTYFQNEAQLEKSRLLSDRFSAERPKGSFSTLEIQRTEQGDSAMYLCASSTGLAGAGSFEQYFGPGTRLTVT.

There are a few counts of this clone. CDR3 protein: CASSQDRGGETQYF. CDR3 sequence (DNA): TGCGCCAGCAGCCAAGATAGGGGAGGAGAGACCCAGTACTTC. The gene calls are TRBV4-1 and TRBJ2-5; a weak D match, TRBD2 (6 bases). This CDR3 comprises 14 residues. Deletions cut 0 bases from V and 4 bases from J, with 9 bases between. Germline V lookup: CDR1 MGHRA, CDR2 YSYEKL.

The chain combines TRBV10-2 with TRBJ2-1, with 11 bases aligning to TRBD2. Germline CDR1 WSHSY, CDR2 SAAADI. V lost 4 bases, J lost 9 bases, and 8 bases stayed unmatched. The CDR3 extends over 15 amino acids. CDR3 in amino acids: CASSVGVAGGSEQFF. CDR3 coding DNA: TGCGCCAGCAGTGTAGGGGTAGCGGGAGGGAGTGAGCAGTTCTTC.

The chain couples TRBV5-1 to TRBJ1-2; TRBD1 matches 9 bases. The ends lost 1 base at V and 6 bases at J; junction bases unmatched: 4. The CDR3 spans 14 residues. Per germline, CDR1 SGHRS and CDR2 YFSETQ. The CDR3 sequence is CASSLPGTGNGYTF. Written as DNA, the CDR3 is TGCGCCAGCAGCTTGCCCGGGACAGGGAATGGCTACACCTTC.

The chain joins TRBV30 to TRBJ1-5, with TRBD1 identical over 7 bases. This CDR3 comprises 15 residues. The germline gives CDR1 GTSNPN, CDR2 SVGIG (reference sequence). V was pared by 3 bases and J by 4 bases, with 9 bases of the junction left unmatched. CDR3 residues: CAWRRAGTENQPQHF. CDR3 DNA sequence: TGTGCCTGGAGACGCGCCGGGACAGAGAATCAGCCCCAGCATTTT.

The CDR3 sequence: CASSSVTSGGQETQYF. CDR3 in DNA: TGTGCCAGCAGCTCAGTGACTAGCGGGGGGCAAGAGACCCAGTACTTC. The rearrangement uses TRBV7-2 and TRBJ2-5; 13 nucleotides line up with TRBD2. CDR1 and CDR2 (germline): SGHTA, FQGNSA. The CDR3 totals 16 residues. V trimming: 4 bases; J trimming: 2 bases; junction bases outside the gene matches: 4.